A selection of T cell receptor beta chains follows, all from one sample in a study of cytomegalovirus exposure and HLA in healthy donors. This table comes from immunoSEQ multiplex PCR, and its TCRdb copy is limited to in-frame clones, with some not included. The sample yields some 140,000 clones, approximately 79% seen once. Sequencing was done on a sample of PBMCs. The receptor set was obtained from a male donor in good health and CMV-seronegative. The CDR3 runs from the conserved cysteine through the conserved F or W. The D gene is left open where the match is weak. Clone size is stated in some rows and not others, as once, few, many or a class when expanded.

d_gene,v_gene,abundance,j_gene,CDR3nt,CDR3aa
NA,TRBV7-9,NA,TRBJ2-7,TGTGCCAGCAGCCCAAAAACCCCCAGTCTGGACGAGCAGTACTTC,CASSPKTPSLDEQYF
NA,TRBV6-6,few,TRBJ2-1,TGTGCCAGCAGTTACTCGCCCGGGAATGAGCAGTTCTTC,CASSYSPGNEQFF
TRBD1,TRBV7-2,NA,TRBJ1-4,TGTGCCAGCAGCTTAGGGGGGACAGGGGGCTCTAATGAAAAACTGTTTTTT,CASSLGGTGGSNEKLFF
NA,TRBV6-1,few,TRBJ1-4,TGTGCCAGCAGTGAGTCGGGACACTCCACCGGGGATGAAAAACTGTTTTTT,CASSESGHSTGDEKLFF
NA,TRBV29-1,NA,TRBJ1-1,TGCAGCGTTGAACTCAGCCAGGACACTGAAGCTTTCTTT,CSVELSQDTEAFF
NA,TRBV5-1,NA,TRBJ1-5,TGCGCCAGCAGCTTGGACGGCAGGAGCAATCAGCCCCAGCATTTT,CASSLDGRSNQPQHF
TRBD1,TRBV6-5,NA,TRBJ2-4,TGTGCCAGCAGTGACAGGGGCGCCATTCAGTACTTC,CASSDRGAIQYF
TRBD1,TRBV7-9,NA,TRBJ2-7,TGTGCCAGCAGCGACGGGACAGCCTCCTACGAGCAGTACTTC,CASSDGTASYEQYF
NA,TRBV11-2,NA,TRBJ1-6,TGTGCCAGCAGCTTCGGTCAGGGGAATTCACCCCTCCACTTT,CASSFGQGNSPLHF
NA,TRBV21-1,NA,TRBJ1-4,TGTGCCAGCGGGAACACAGGGATTTGCGAAAAACTGTTTTTT,CASGNTGICEKLFF
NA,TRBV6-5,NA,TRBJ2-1,TGTGCCAGCAGTTACTCGCGCGGTGAGCAGTTCTTC,CASSYSRGEQFF
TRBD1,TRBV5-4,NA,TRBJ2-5,TGTGCCAGCAGCTTGGCGATGACAGGGGCCGGAGAGACCCAGTACTTC,CASSLAMTGAGETQYF
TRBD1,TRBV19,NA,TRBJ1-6,TGTGCCAGTAGTGGCATGAGGCAGGGGGATTCACCCCTCCACTTT,CASSGMRQGDSPLHF
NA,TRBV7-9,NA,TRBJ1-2,TGTGCCAGCAGCTCCGGATCGGGGAACTATGGCTACACCTTC,CASSSGSGNYGYTF
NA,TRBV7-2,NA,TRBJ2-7,TGTGCCAGCAGCTTAGACAACTACGAGCAGTACTTC,CASSLDNYEQYF
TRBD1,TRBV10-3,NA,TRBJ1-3,TGTGCCATCAGTGTTACAGGGGGCATCGGAAACACCATATATTTT,CAISVTGGIGNTIYF
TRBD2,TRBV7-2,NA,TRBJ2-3,TGTGCCAGCAGCTTAACCCCACTAGCGGGGGGTAGCACAGATACGCAGTATTTT,CASSLTPLAGGSTDTQYF
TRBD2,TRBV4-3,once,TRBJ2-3,TGCGCCAGCAGCCAAGAACTAGCGGGGGGGAAAAGAAACACAGATACGCAGTATTTT,CASSQELAGGKRNTDTQYF
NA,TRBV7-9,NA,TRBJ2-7,TGTGCCAGCAGCTTAAGGGGCAGGGAAGGTTCCGGCGAGCAGTACTTC,CASSLRGREGSGEQYF
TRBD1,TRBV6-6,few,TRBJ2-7,TGTGCCAGCAGACCCCCGGGACAGGGCTACGAGCAGTACTTC,CASRPPGQGYEQYF
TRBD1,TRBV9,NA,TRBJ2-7,TGTGCCAGCAGCGGGAAGGACAGGACGCACTCCTACGAGCAGTACTTC,CASSGKDRTHSYEQYF
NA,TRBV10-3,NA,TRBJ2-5,TGTGCCATCAGTGGAAGGAGAGAGACCCAGTACTTC,CAISGRRETQYF
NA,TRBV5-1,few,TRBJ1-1,TGCGCCAGCAGCTTGGGTATGAACACTGAAGCTTTCTTT,CASSLGMNTEAFF
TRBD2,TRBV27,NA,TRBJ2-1,TGTGCCAGCAGTTTAAAAGCGGGGGGGTTCTACAATGAGCAGTTCTTC,CASSLKAGGFYNEQFF
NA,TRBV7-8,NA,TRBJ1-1,TGTGCCAGCAGCTTAGCGCGGGCGAACACTGAAGCTTTCTTT,CASSLARANTEAFF
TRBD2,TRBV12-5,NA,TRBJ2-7,TGTGCTAGTGCCCGGGGGGCTAGCGGGCCCTCCTACGAGCAGTACTTC,CASARGASGPSYEQYF
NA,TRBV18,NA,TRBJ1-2,TGTGCCAGCTCACCGTCTCCGGAGAATAACTATGGCTACACCTTC,CASSPSPENNYGYTF
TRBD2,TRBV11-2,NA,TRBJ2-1,TGTGCCAGCAGCTTAGGACTAGCGGGGTACAATGAGCAGTTCTTC,CASSLGLAGYNEQFF
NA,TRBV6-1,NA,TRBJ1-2,TGTGCCAGCCGGGAGGGTTTGGGCTACACCTTC,CASREGLGYTF
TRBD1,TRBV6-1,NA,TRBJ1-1,TGTGCCAGCGGCCTGACAGGGGTTGGGACTGAAGCTTTCTTT,CASGLTGVGTEAFF
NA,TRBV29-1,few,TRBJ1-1,TGCAGCGTTGTCCCCCGGGAGGGAGGGGAAGCTTTCTTT,CSVVPREGGEAFF
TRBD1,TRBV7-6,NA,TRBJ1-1,TGTGCCAGCAGAACCGACCCAGGGGGCCAAATGAACACTGAAGCTTTCTTT,CASRTDPGGQMNTEAFF
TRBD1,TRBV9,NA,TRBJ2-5,TGTGCCAGCAGCGATTCAGGGGGTGCCGAGACCCAGTACTTC,CASSDSGGAETQYF
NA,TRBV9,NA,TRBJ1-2,TGTGCCAGCAGCCCCTCCCTCCAGGGGACTATGGAAGGCTACACCTTC,CASSPSLQGTMEGYTF
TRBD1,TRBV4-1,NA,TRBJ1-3,TGCGCCAGCAGCCAAGATCGGGACAGGGGCCGAGGAAACACCATATATTTT,CASSQDRDRGRGNTIYF
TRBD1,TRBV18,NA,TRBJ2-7,TGTGCCAGCTCACCTGGGGCCCTCGGGACAGGTGCAGAAAGGGGTTTCTACGAGCAGTACTTC,CASSPGALGTGAERGFYEQYF
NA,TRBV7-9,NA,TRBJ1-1,TGTGCCAGCAGCTGGATGGGGGCTGAGACTGAAGCTTTCTTT,CASSWMGAETEAFF
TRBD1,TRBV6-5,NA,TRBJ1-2,TGTGCCAGCTACTTTTCCGGGACAGCAAACTATGGCTACACCTTC,CASYFSGTANYGYTF
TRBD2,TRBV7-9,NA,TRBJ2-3,TGTGCCAGCTTCCGGCGGGGGGGATCAGATACGCAGTATTTT,CASFRRGGSDTQYF
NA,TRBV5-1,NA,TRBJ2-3,TGCGCCAGCAGCTTGGCCGGGGTGAGCACAGATACGCAGTATTTT,CASSLAGVSTDTQYF
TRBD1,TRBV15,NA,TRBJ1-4,TGTGCCACCAGCAGCCGGACAGGGGGTAATGAAAAACTGTTTTTT,CATSSRTGGNEKLFF
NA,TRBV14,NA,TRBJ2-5,TGTGCCAGCAGCCAACTAGAGGCGGGGTCAGAGACCCAGTACTTC,CASSQLEAGSETQYF
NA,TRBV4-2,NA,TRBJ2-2,TGTGCCAGCAGGACGGCAGGGGCTACCGGGGAGCTGTTTTTT,CASRTAGATGELFF
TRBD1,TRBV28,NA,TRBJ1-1,TGTGCCAGCAGTGCTGGACAGGGGGGCACTGAAGCTTTCTTT,CASSAGQGGTEAFF
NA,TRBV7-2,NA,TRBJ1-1,TGTGCCAGCAGCTCGTTCGGGGGGGGAAGCACTGAAGCTTTCTTT,CASSSFGGGSTEAFF
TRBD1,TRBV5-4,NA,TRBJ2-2,TGTGCCAGCAGCCCTGGGACAGGGGGCACCGGGGAGCTGTTTTTT,CASSPGTGGTGELFF
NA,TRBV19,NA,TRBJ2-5,TGTGCCAGTAGTGCCGACGGGGAGGAGACCCAGTACTTC,CASSADGEETQYF